The present TCR beta chain was sequenced within a study of blood T cell repertoires in COVID-19. On the study more broadly: The samples span acute and convalescent COVID-19 from the United States, Italy and Spain.

Per the authors' pipeline: Cell counts per sample came from amplifying reference gene primers. This table comes from immunoSEQ multiplex PCR, and its TCRdb copy is limited to in-frame clones, with some not included. That table is the source of V, J and clone size, and D and trimming were worked out from the DNA. The profile shows more than 150,000 clones, 80% to 90% of them singletons. The trim removed 1 base at V and 4 bases at J, leaving 6 bases unmatched. The CDR3 is made up of 16 amino acids. Germline values: CDR1 KGHSH, CDR2 LQKENI. This clone was observed a few times. This clonotype was obtained from a woman in her 70s with acute or convalescent COVID-19. The material sequenced was peripheral blood. The V gene is TRBV18, the J gene TRBJ1-4; TRBD1 agrees at 7 bases. CDR3 amino acids: CASSPRTGAINEKLFF. In DNA form, the CDR3 reads TGTGCCAGCTCACCACGAACAGGGGCCATTAATGAAAAACTGTTTTTT.